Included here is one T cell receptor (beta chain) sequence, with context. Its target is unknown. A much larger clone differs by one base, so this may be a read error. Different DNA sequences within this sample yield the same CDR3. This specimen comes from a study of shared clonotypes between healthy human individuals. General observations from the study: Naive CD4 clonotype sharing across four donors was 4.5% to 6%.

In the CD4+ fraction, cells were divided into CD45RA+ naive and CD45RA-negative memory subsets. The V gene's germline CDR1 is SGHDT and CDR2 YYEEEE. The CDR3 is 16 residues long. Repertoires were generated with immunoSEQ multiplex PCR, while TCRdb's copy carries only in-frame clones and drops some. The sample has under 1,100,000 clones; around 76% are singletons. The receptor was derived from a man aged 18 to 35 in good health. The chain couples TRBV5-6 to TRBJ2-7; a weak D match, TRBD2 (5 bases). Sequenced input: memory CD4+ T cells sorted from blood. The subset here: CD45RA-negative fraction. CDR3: CASSLSKGFLRAEQYF. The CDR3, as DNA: TGTGCCAGCAGCTTGTCTAAAGGTTTCCTGAGGGCCGAGCAGTACTTT. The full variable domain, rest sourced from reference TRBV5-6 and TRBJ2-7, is DAGVTQSPTHLIKTRGQQVTLRCSPKSGHDTVSWYQQALGQGPQFIFQYYEEEERQRGNFPDRFSGHQFPNYSSELNVNALLLGDSALYLCASSLSKGFLRAEQYFGPGTRLTVT.